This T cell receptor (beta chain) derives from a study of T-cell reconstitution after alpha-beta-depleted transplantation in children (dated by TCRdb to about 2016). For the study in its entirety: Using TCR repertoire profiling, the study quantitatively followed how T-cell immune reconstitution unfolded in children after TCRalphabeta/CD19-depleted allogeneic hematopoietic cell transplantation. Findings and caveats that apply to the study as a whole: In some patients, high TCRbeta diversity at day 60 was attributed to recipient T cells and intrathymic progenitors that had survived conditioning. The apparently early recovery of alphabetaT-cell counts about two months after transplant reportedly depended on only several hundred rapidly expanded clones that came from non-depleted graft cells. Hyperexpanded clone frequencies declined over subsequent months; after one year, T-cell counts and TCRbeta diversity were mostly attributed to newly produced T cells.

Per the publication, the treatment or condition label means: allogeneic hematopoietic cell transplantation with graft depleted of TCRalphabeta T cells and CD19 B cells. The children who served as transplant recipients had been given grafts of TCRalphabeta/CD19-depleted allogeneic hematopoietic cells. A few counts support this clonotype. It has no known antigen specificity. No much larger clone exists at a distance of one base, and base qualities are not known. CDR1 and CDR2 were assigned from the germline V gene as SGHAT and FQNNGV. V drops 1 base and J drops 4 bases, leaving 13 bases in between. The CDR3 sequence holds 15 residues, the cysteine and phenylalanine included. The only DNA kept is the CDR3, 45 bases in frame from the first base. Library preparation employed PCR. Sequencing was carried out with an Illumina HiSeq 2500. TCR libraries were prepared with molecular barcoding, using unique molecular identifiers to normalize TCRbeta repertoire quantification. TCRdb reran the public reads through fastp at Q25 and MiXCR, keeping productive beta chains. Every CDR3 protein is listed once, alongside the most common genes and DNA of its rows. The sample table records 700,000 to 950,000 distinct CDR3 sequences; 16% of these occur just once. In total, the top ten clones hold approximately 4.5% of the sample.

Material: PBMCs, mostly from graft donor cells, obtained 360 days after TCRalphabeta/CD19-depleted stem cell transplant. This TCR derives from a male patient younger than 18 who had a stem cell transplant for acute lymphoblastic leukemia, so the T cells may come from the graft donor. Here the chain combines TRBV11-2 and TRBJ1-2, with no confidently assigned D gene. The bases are TGTGCCAGCAGCTTAGTGCCTAGCCAGCCCTATGGCTACACCTTC. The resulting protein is CASSLVPSQPYGYTF.